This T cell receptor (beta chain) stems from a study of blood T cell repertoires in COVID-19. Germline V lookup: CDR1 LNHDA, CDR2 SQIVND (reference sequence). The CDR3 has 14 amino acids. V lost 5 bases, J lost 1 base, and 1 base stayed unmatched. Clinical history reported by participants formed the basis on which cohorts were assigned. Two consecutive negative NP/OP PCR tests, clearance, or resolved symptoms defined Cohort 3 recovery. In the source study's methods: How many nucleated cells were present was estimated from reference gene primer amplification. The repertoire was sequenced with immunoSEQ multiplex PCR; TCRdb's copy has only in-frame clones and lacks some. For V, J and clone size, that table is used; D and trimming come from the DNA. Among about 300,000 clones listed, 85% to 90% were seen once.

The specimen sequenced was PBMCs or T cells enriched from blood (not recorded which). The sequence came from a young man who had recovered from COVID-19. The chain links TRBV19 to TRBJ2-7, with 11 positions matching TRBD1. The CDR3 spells CASSGTGGSYEQYF. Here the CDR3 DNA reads TGTGCCAGTAGTGGGACAGGGGGATCCTACGAGCAGTACTTC.